This T cell receptor beta chain is drawn from a study of cytomegalovirus exposure and HLA in healthy donors. Overall study findings and caveats: Later analysis showed TCR association rates varying by HLA locus, highest for DRB1 and lowest for HLA-C.

As regards this clone: Its antigen is undetermined.

The V gene lost 0 bases and the J gene lost 0 bases, with 9 bases spanning the gap. This CDR3 spans 15 amino acids. The germline V gene encodes CDR1 SGDLS and CDR2 YYNGEE. The PCR contained 60 Vbeta and 13 Jbeta primers. The data were produced by immunoSEQ multiplex PCR, yet TCRdb's version contains in-frame clones alone and is incomplete. The sample holds tens of thousands of clones, over 65% seen once. This TCR was recovered from a man aged 40-55 years in good health and CMV-seronegative. Sequencing was performed on PBMCs. The chain employs TRBV9 and TRBJ1-1; D call uncertain. The CDR3, as DNA: TGTGCCAGCAGCGTAGCAGCAGCGATGAACACTGAAGCTTTCTTT. Amino acid sequence: CASSVAAAMNTEAFF.